The text below deals with one TCR beta chain. The antigen is not known. TCRdb used MiXCR to reprocess the reads, holding one entry per CDR3 protein. This sample has about 310,000 distinct CDR3 sequences, with more than 20% found just once. CDR1 and CDR2 from the germline V gene are SGHTA and FQGNSA. The length of the CDR3 is 13 residues. Trimming removed 5 bases from V and 7 bases from J, with 13 bases in between. These data come from a study of T cell repertoires in cytomegalovirus infection. V and J are TRBV7-2 and TRBJ2-3; D ambiguous. This material consisted of cultured PBMCs, taken from culture after CMV antigen stimulation. The clonotype was recovered from a human donor in good health (CMV status not recorded). Some clones in this sample may be carry-over from other donors' samples. The CDR3 DNA is TGTGCCAGCAGCCCTGGCCCCGCCTATACGCAGTATTTT. It is translated as CASSPGPAYTQYF. Combining the CDR3 with reference TRBV7-2 and TRBJ2-3 gives the whole variable domain GAGVSQSPSNKVTEKGKDVELRCDPISGHTALYWYRQSLGQGLEFLIYFQGNSAPDKSGLPSDRFSAERTGGSVSTLTIQRTQQEDSAVYLCASSPGPAYTQYFGPGTRLTVL.